Below are 2 T cell receptor beta chains sequenced from a single sample in a study of siplizumab effects on memory and regulatory T cells. TCRdb's table, derived via immunoSEQ multiplex PCR, lists solely in-frame clones and lacks some. Here the sample spans some 56,000 clones, less than 98% being singletons. The source material was naive CD8+ T cells sorted from blood. The origin of the receptors is a human donor in good health.

The V call is TRBV10-3, the J call TRBJ2-7; TRBD2 aligns across 9 bases. This CDR3 is built from 13 residues. The germline V gene encodes CDR1 ENHRY and CDR2 SYGVKD. Trimming took 4 bases from V and 3 from J; bases not matched to a gene: 1. The CDR3 loop is CAISASGNYEQYF. The CDR3 DNA follows: TGTGCCATCAGTGCTAGCGGGAACTACGAGCAGTACTTC.

This clone was seen more than once but under ten times. V and J are TRBV28 and TRBJ2-7; 11 positions agree with TRBD2. Germline CDR1 reads MDHEN; CDR2 reads SYDVKM. The CDR3 sequence is 15 residues long. Losses at the gene ends were 5 bases for V and 4 bases for J; bases not matched to a gene: 7. This chain's CDR3 is CASSPPTSGTYEQYF. The CDR3 nucleotides read TGTGCCAGCAGTCCGCCGACTAGCGGGACTTACGAGCAGTACTTC.